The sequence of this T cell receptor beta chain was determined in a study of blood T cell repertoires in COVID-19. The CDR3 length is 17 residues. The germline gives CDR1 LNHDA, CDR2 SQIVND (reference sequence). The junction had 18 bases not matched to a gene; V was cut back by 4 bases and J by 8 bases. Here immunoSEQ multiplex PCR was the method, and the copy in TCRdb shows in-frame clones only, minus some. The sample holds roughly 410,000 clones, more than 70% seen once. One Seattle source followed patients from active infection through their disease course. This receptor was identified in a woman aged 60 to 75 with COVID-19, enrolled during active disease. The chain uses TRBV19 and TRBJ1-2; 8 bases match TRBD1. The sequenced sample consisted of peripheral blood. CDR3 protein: CASSRAGTGSPILGYTF. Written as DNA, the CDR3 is TGTGCCAGTAGTAGGGCGGGGACAGGCTCTCCAATTTTAGGCTACACCTTC.